This is a list of T cell receptor beta chains from one sample in a study of blood T cell repertoires in COVID-19. Profiling relied on immunoSEQ multiplex PCR, and the TCRdb table lists in-frame clones only, not all of them. The table lists around 320,000 clones, more than 85% of them singletons, with approximately 4.1% in the top ten. The sequencing sample was made of PBMCs or T cells enriched from blood (not recorded which). The source of these receptors is a woman aged 30 to 39 who had been exposed to COVID-19. Each CDR3 is given with its conserved first and last residue. Fields, in order: clone size, D gene, V gene, J gene, CDR3 protein, CDR3 DNA. D genes are given only for firm matches. For some rows the clone size is stated as once, few or many, or as a class when expanded; others skip it.

>NA|TRBD1|TRBV4-2|TRBJ1-1
CASSQPLQGSTEAFF
TGTGCCAGCAGCCAACCATTACAGGGGAGCACTGAAGCTTTCTTT
>NA|TRBD1|TRBV9|TRBJ2-7
CASSPTGQSYEQYF
TGTGCCAGCAGCCCCACGGGACAGTCCTACGAGCAGTACTTC
>NA|TRBD1|TRBV19|TRBJ2-3
CASKDRATDTQYF
TGTGCCAGTAAGGACAGGGCGACAGATACGCAGTATTTT
>NA|TRBD1|TRBV7-9|TRBJ2-7
CASSLTDRVSGEQYF
TGTGCCAGCAGCTTGACAGACAGGGTCTCGGGCGAGCAGTACTTC
>NA|TRBD1|TRBV9|TRBJ2-1
CASSVDQGDEQFF
TGTGCCAGCAGCGTAGACCAGGGGGATGAGCAGTTCTTC
>NA|TRBD1|TRBV6-5|TRBJ1-6
CASSYRTGGYNSPLHF
TGTGCCAGCAGTTACAGGACAGGGGGTTATAATTCACCCCTCCACTTT
>once|NA|TRBV3-1/TRBV3-2|TRBJ1-2
CASSHIIGYGYTF
TGTGCCAGCAGCCATATAATCGGCTATGGCTACACCTTC
>NA|TRBD1|TRBV7-6|TRBJ1-5
CASSLGQGWNQPQHF
TGTGCCAGCAGCCTCGGACAGGGTTGGAATCAGCCCCAGCATTTT
>NA|NA|TRBV7-6|TRBJ2-3
CASSLGAGQKQYF
TGTGCCAGCAGCTTAGGGGCGGGACAGAAGCAGTATTTT
>NA|NA|TRBV30|TRBJ1-3
CAWEQSSGNTIYF
TGTGCCTGGGAACAGAGCTCTGGAAACACCATATATTTT
>NA|TRBD2|TRBV7-2|TRBJ2-3
CASSAPRTSGGVGTDTQYF
TGTGCCAGCAGTGCGCCGAGGACTAGCGGGGGGGTCGGCACAGATACGCAGTATTTT
>NA|NA|TRBV2|TRBJ2-1
CAAGILSNEQFF
TGTGCCGCCGGGATTTTGAGCAATGAGCAGTTCTTC
>NA|NA|TRBV5-6|TRBJ1-2
CASSRVANYGYTF
TGTGCCAGCAGCCGGGTGGCGAACTATGGCTACACCTTC
>NA|TRBD1|TRBV4-1|TRBJ2-7
CASSQGFILGQGVKQYF
TGCGCCAGCAGCCAAGGGTTTATTCTAGGACAGGGTGTCAAGCAGTACTTC
>NA|NA|TRBV5-6|TRBJ2-7
CASSLGHLYEQYF
TGTGCCAGCAGCTTGGGACACCTCTACGAGCAGTACTTC
>NA|NA|TRBV9|TRBJ1-4
CASSVTGGGEKLFF
TGTGCCAGCAGCGTAACGGGGGGCGGTGAAAAACTGTTTTTT
>NA|NA|TRBV3-1/TRBV3-2|TRBJ1-5
CASSLGTGNTQPQHF
TGTGCCAGCAGCCTAGGTACGGGGAATACTCAGCCCCAGCATTTT
>NA|NA|TRBV7-9|TRBJ1-1
CASSPLRDYTEAFF
TGTGCCAGCAGCCCTCTCAGGGACTACACTGAAGCTTTCTTT
>NA|TRBD1|TRBV4-1|TRBJ1-5
CASSQTGTGSSQPQHF
TGCGCCAGCAGCCAGACGGGGACAGGGTCATCTCAGCCCCAGCATTTT
>NA|TRBD2|TRBV5-1|TRBJ2-5
CASSLARILAGEETQYF
TGCGCCAGCAGCTTGGCCAGAATCCTAGCGGGGGAAGAGACCCAGTACTTC
>NA|NA|TRBV9|TRBJ2-7
CASSPGAGTYEQYF
TGTGCCAGCTCACCAGGGGCAGGGACCTACGAGCAGTACTTC
>NA|NA|TRBV19|TRBJ2-1
CASSIGLRHNEQFF
TGTGCCAGTAGTATCGGTCTACGCCACAATGAGCAGTTCTTC
>few|NA|TRBV7-9|TRBJ1-1
CASSLYQDFEAFF
TGTGCCAGCAGCTTATACCAGGACTTTGAAGCTTTCTTT
>NA|NA|TRBV12-3/TRBV12-4|TRBJ1-5
CASSFGDQPQHF
TGTGCCAGCAGCTTCGGGGATCAGCCCCAGCATTTT
>NA|TRBD1|TRBV6-2/TRBV6-3|TRBJ1-5
CASSYQTGNQPQHF
TGTGCCAGCAGTTACCAGACAGGGAATCAGCCCCAGCATTTT
>NA|NA|TRBV29-1|TRBJ1-5
CSAAFNSNQPQHF
TGCAGCGCCGCGTTCAATAGCAATCAGCCCCAGCATTTT
>NA|NA|TRBV11-2|TRBJ1-6
CASSLDRVNSPLHF
TGTGCCAGCAGCTTAGACAGGGTAAATTCACCCCTCCACTTT
>NA|NA|TRBV12-3/TRBV12-4|TRBJ1-1
CASSRGAREAFF
TGTGCCAGCAGCCGCGGGGCCCGTGAAGCTTTCTTT
>NA|NA|TRBV12-5|TRBJ2-7
CASGRGEAYEQYF
TGTGCTAGTGGTCGCGGAGAAGCCTACGAGCAGTACTTC
>NA|NA|TRBV29-1|TRBJ1-2
CSVGGLGVLNYGYTF
TGCAGCGTTGGAGGGCTGGGAGTACTCAACTATGGCTACACCTTC
>NA|TRBD1|TRBV15|TRBJ1-4
CATSTDRDEKLFF
TGTGCCACCAGCACCGACAGGGATGAAAAACTGTTTTTT
>NA|NA|TRBV6-2/TRBV6-3|TRBJ2-1
CASSLRLKSSYNEQFF
TGTGCCAGCAGTCTCAGACTCAAGAGCTCCTACAATGAGCAGTTCTTC
>NA|NA|TRBV11-2|TRBJ1-3
CASSLDSFGNTIYF
TGTGCCAGCAGCTTAGACAGTTTTGGAAACACCATATATTTT
>NA|TRBD1|TRBV24-1|TRBJ1-2
CATSDGQDLWGYTF
TGTGCCACCAGTGATGGACAGGATCTTTGGGGCTACACCTTC
>NA|TRBD1|TRBV24-1|TRBJ1-1
CATSEVDRGRLDTEAFF
TGTGCCACCAGTGAGGTCGACAGGGGGCGTCTGGACACTGAAGCTTTCTTT
>once|TRBD1|TRBV27|TRBJ1-5
CASSLGTGGNQPQHF
TGTGCCAGCAGTTTAGGGACAGGGGGGAATCAGCCCCAGCATTTT
>NA|NA|TRBV9|TRBJ1-6
CASSVDPLSSYNSPLHF
TGTGCCAGCAGCGTAGACCCCCTCAGCTCCTATAATTCACCCCTCCACTTT
>NA|NA|TRBV27|TRBJ1-2
CASSLSSLGSSLGYTF
TGTGCCAGCAGTTTATCCTCCCTCGGGTCCTCCTTGGGCTACACCTTC
>NA|NA|TRBV18|TRBJ1-5
CASSKFQENQPQHF
TGTGCCAGCTCAAAATTCCAGGAAAATCAGCCCCAGCATTTT
>NA|NA|TRBV5-5|TRBJ1-1
CASSLLGRSGTEAFF
TGTGCCAGCAGCTTGTTAGGGAGGTCGGGCACTGAAGCTTTCTTT
>NA|NA|TRBV15|TRBJ1-6
CATSPPDYNSPLHF
TGTGCCACCAGCCCCCCAGACTATAATTCACCCCTCCACTTT
>NA|TRBD1|TRBV6-2/TRBV6-3|TRBJ2-3
CASSLPGTGTDTQYF
TGTGCCAGCAGCCTTCCCGGGACAGGCACAGATACGCAGTATTTT
>NA|TRBD2|TRBV29-1|TRBJ2-7
CSVGGSYEQYF
TGCAGCGTCGGGGGGTCCTACGAGCAGTACTTC
>NA|NA|TRBV15|TRBJ2-7
CATSTSGVGYEQYF
TGTGCCACCAGCACCTCAGGGGTGGGCTACGAGCAGTACTTC
>NA|TRBD2|TRBV4-2|TRBJ2-2
CASSHSGTKNTGELFF
TGTGCCAGCAGCCATTCCGGGACTAAAAACACCGGGGAGCTGTTTTTT
>once|NA|TRBV9|TRBJ1-2
CASSSQGLTNYGYTF
TGTGCCAGCAGCTCTCAGGGGCTAACTAACTATGGCTACACCTTC
>NA|NA|TRBV5-1|TRBJ1-2
CASSFTPEHSHYGYTF
TGCGCCAGCAGCTTTACACCCGAACACAGCCACTATGGCTACACCTTC
>NA|NA|TRBV20-1|TRBJ2-1
CSASILDEQFF
TGCAGTGCTAGCATTTTAGATGAGCAGTTCTTC
>NA|NA|TRBV19|TRBJ1-1
CASSWGGEITEAFF
TGTGCCAGTAGCTGGGGGGGCGAGATCACTGAAGCTTTCTTT
>NA|TRBD2|TRBV7-9|TRBJ2-5
CASSREAGGYQETQYF
TGTGCCAGCAGCCGCGAGGCGGGGGGCTACCAAGAGACCCAGTACTTC
>NA|TRBD1|TRBV4-1|TRBJ1-1
CASSQARGQGHTEAFF
TGCGCCAGCAGCCAAGCCCGGGGACAGGGGCACACTGAAGCTTTCTTT
>NA|NA|TRBV7-6|TRBJ1-6
CASSSRQRASNNSPLHF
TGTGCCAGCAGCTCGAGACAGAGAGCTTCTAATAATTCACCCCTCCACTTT
>NA|NA|TRBV7-6|TRBJ1-5
CASSLIHYQPQHF
TGTGCCAGCAGCCTAATTCATTATCAGCCCCAGCATTTT